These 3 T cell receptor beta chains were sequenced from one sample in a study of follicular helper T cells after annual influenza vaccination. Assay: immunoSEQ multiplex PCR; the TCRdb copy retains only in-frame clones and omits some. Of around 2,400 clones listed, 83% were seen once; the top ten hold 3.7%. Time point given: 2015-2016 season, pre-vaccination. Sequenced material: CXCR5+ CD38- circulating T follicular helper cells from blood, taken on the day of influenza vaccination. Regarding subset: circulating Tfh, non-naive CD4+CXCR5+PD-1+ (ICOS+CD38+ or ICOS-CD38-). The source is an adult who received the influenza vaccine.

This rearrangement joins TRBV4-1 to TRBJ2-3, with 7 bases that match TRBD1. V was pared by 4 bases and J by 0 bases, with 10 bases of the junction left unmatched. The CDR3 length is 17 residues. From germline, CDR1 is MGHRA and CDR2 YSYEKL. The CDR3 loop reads CASSLDRGQASTDTQYF. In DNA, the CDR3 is TGCGCCAGCAGCCTCGACCGAGGACAGGCTAGCACAGATACGCAGTATTTT.

The CDR3 loop reads CSVVTPPQETQYF. The CDR3 region has the DNA TGCAGCGTTGTAACTCCACCACAAGAGACCCAGTACTTC. The V call is TRBV29-1, the J call TRBJ2-5; no clear D gene. The ends were cut back, 4 bases at V and 2 bases at J, with 11 bases in the middle. The germline CDR1 and CDR2 sequences are SQVTM and ANQGSEA. This CDR3 has 13 amino acids.

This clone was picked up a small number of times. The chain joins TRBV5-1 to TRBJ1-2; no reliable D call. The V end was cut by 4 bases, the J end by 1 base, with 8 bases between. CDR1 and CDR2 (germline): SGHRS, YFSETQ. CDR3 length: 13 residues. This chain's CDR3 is CASSSGDNYGYTF. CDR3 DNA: TGCGCCAGCAGCAGCGGGGATAACTATGGCTACACCTTC.